Listed here is a single T cell receptor (beta chain). This sample stems from a study of T cell changes during pregnancy in multiple sclerosis. CDR1 and CDR2 (germline): SGDLS, YYNGEE. CDR3 length: 17 amino acids. The junction had 11 bases not matched to a gene; V was cut back by 4 bases and J by 1 base. The assay was immunoSEQ multiplex PCR, and TCRdb's table has in-frame clones only and misses some. The table has 58,000 or so clones, 80% to 90% seen once. This clonotype was obtained from a female donor with multiple sclerosis, enrolled in a pregnancy study. The chain couples TRBV9 to TRBJ2-4; TRBD2 agrees at 7 bases. The sample consisted of CD4+ T cells from peripheral blood mononuclear cells, taken in the third trimester of pregnancy. The CDR3, as DNA: TGTGCCAGCAGCCCCTGGGGGGGTCTTTGGGCCAAAAACATTCAGTACTTC. It encodes CASSPWGGLWAKNIQYF.